The 28 T cell receptor beta chains given below trace back to one sample, sequenced in a study of blood T cells in healthy people across ages. Next came a second PCR, run for roughly 6 to 11 cycles, which used a sample-barcoded 5' primer along with a J-beta primer mix. TCRdb re-called the 5' RACE reads through MiXCR, storing one row per CDR3 protein. The data contain about 1.5 million distinct CDR3 sequences, around 40% of them singletons. Source material: blood. These TCRs come from a woman under 30 in good health.

The rearrangement joins TRBV7-9 to TRBJ2-7; no clear D. The V end was cut by 5 bases, the J end by 3 bases, with 11 bases between. Per germline, CDR1 SEHNR and CDR2 FQNEAQ (reference sequence). The length of the CDR3 is 13 residues. CDR3 bases: TGTGCCAGCAGCCCCCGCCAGGACTACGAGCAGTACTTC. Its protein is CASSPRQDYEQYF.

This rearrangement joins TRBV7-9 to TRBJ2-7, with 9 bases that match TRBD2. V dropped 3 bases and J dropped 7; count of bases not matched to a gene: 7. The CDR3 sequence is 14 residues long. The germline gives CDR1 SEHNR, CDR2 FQNEAQ (reference sequence). CDR3 bases: TGTGCCAGCAGCTTGGTGGATAGCGGGAGTGAGCAGTACTTC. Its translation is CASSLVDSGSEQYF.

In its sample, this clonotype was seen a few times. The chain uses TRBV29-1 and TRBJ2-1; 15 bases agree with TRBD2. CDR1 SQVTM and CDR2 ANQGSEA come from the germline V gene. The CDR3 runs to 16 residues. J lost 5 bases, V lost 5 bases, and 7 bases had no gene match. The CDR3 nucleotides read TGCAGCGTTTGGGGACTAGCGGGAGGAAAAAACAATGAGCAGTTCTTC. Its translation is CSVWGLAGGKNNEQFF.

The chain has TRBV6-2 or TRBV6-3 and TRBJ2-2, with 13 positions matching TRBD2. The trim removed 6 bases at V and 3 bases at J, leaving 10 bases unmatched. Per germline, CDR1 MNHEY and CDR2 SVGEGT. The CDR3 runs to 18 residues. Written as DNA, the CDR3 is TGTGCCAGCAGCTCAAGGGGACTAGCGGGGCCTCACACCGGGGAGCTGTTTTTT. Protein sequence: CASSSRGLAGPHTGELFF.

This chain joins TRBV27 and TRBJ2-6, with D uncertain. Germline V CDR1 and CDR2: MNHEY, SMNVEV (reference sequence). V was pared by 2 bases and J by 4 bases, with 6 bases between. The CDR3 is 14 residues long. The DNA of the CDR3 is TGTGCCAGCAGTTTACTATTGGGGGCCAACGTCCTGACTTTC. Translation: CASSLLLGANVLTF.

This clonotype was observed a handful of times. The J gene is TRBJ2-1, the V gene TRBV6-1, with 8 bases lining up with TRBD2. From germline, CDR1 is MNHNS and CDR2 SASEGT. The V and J ends lost 0 bases and 2 bases, in that order; junction bases with no gene match: 9. The CDR3 length is 18 residues. The CDR3 reads CASSEAFKAGGTYNEQFF. DNA of the CDR3: TGTGCCAGCAGTGAAGCGTTTAAGGCGGGGGGTACCTACAATGAGCAGTTCTTC.

CDR3 loop: CASSVALASGRPRSDEQFF. The CDR3 nucleotides are TGTGCCAGCAGCGTAGCTCTTGCTAGCGGGAGACCCAGATCAGATGAGCAGTTCTTC. The chain employs TRBV9 and TRBJ2-1; TRBD2 matches 10 bases. V shed 0 bases and J 8 bases; nucleotides not matched to a gene: 17. The CDR3 is 19 amino acids. Looked up from germline, CDR1 is SGDLS and CDR2 is YYNGEE.

The chain recombines TRBV20-1 with TRBJ1-6, with no clear D. The CDR3 is 13 residues long. Per the germline V gene, CDR1 is DFQATT and CDR2 is SNEGSKA (reference sequence). V was shortened by 3 bases and J by 6 bases, with 9 bases between the two germline ends. Here the CDR3 DNA reads TGCAGTGCTAGTCCGGGGTTTAATTCACCCCTCCACTTT. Translating gives CSASPGFNSPLHF.

The CDR3 loop is CASSQESRETQYF. Written as DNA, the CDR3 is TGTGCCAGCAGCCAAGAATCACGAGAGACCCAGTACTTC. The rearrangement uses TRBV14 and TRBJ2-5; D is uncertain. Looked up from germline, CDR1 is SGHDN and CDR2 is FVKESK. Between the trimmed V and J ends, which lost 0 bases and 4 bases, there was a span of 6 bases. The CDR3 extends over 13 amino acids.

This clonotype was recorded a few times. The chain combines TRBV4-2 with TRBJ2-5; 8 bases match TRBD2. With V trimmed by 3 bases and J by 5 bases, 5 bases remained unmatched. The germline CDR1 and CDR2 sequences are LGHNA and YNFKEQ. This CDR3 has 14 amino acids. CDR3 region: CASSQKAGEETQYF. CDR3 in DNA: TGTGCCAGCAGCCAGAAAGCGGGAGAGGAGACCCAGTACTTC.

The table lists this clonotype with a count of one. The chain couples TRBV19 to TRBJ2-3, with 8 nucleotides matching TRBD2. V shed 6 bases and J 3 bases; nucleotides not matched to a gene: 8. The CDR3 runs to 15 residues. Germline loops: CDR1 LNHDA, CDR2 SQIVND (reference sequence). The CDR3 DNA is TGTGCCAGTAGGCCGAGCGGGAGTTTTACAGATACGCAGTATTTT. This encodes CASRPSGSFTDTQYF.

Many counts were recorded for this clonotype. V is TRBV5-1 and J is TRBJ2-3, with unresolved D. The CDR3 runs 14 residues. Deletions cut 7 bases from V and 0 bases from J, with 12 bases between. Germline assignment: CDR1 SGHRS and CDR2 YFSETQ. Here the CDR3 DNA reads TGCGCCAGCTGTCCAGCGACTAGCACAGATACGCAGTATTTT. Translated: CASCPATSTDTQYF. Full variable domain (remainder filled in from reference TRBV5-1 and TRBJ2-3): KAGVTQTPRYLIKTRGQQVTLSCSPISGHRSVSWYQQTPGQGLQFLFEYFSETQRNKGNFPGRFSGRQFSNSRSEMNVSTLELGDSALYLCASCPATSTDTQYFGPGTRLTVL.

The rearrangement uses TRBV28 and TRBJ2-1; D unclear. There are 15 residues in the CDR3. The germline CDR1 and CDR2 sequences are MDHEN and SYDVKM. V was cut by 3 bases and J by 10 bases, with 19 bases left in between. In DNA, the CDR3 is TGTGCCAGCAGTTTTGGAGTGACCCAGCGTAAGGAGCAGTTCTTC. Amino acid sequence: CASSFGVTQRKEQFF.

The V and J genes are TRBV20-1 and TRBJ2-3, with D unclear. Germline V gene sequence: CDR1 DFQATT, CDR2 SNEGSKA (reference sequence). The CDR3 runs to 12 residues. The V end lost 3 bases, the J end lost 4 bases, and 8 bases lay between the germline ends. The CDR3 DNA sequence: TGCAGTGCTAGGGTCGGAGCAGATACGCAGTATTTT. This codes for CSARVGADTQYF.

The V gene is TRBV7-9, the J gene TRBJ2-2; the D call may be TRBD1 or TRBD2 (5 bases each). The germline V and J ends were trimmed by 4 bases and 3 bases, with 6 bases remaining between them. The CDR3 length is 13 residues. Germline CDR1 is SEHNR and CDR2 is FQNEAQ (reference sequence). The CDR3 loop is CASSWDHTGELFF. The CDR3 nucleotides are TGTGCCAGCAGCTGGGACCACACCGGGGAGCTGTTTTTT.

The chain couples TRBV6-5 to TRBJ2-7, with D tentatively TRBD2 (5 bases). The CDR3 consists of 13 residues. In germline, CDR1 is MNHEY, CDR2 SVGAGI. Trimming removed 7 bases at V and 2 bases at J, with 12 bases between. CDR3 sequence (DNA): TGTGCCAGCACCCGGGGTGTTGCCTACGAGCAGTACTTC. It encodes CASTRGVAYEQYF.

The V gene is TRBV7-2, the J gene TRBJ1-1; D gene uncertain. CDR3 size: 17 residues. The ends were cut back, 5 bases at V and 0 bases at J, with 19 bases in the middle. The germline gives CDR1 SGHTA, CDR2 FQGNSA. The CDR3 DNA reads as TGTGCCAGCAGCCCCCCGATCGGGAGCGGTATGAACACTGAAGCTTTCTTT. It codes for CASSPPIGSGMNTEAFF.

This clonotype was seen repeatedly, ten times or more. The chain links TRBV6-6 to TRBJ2-1; D is possibly TRBD1 (5 bases). The CDR3 length is 15 residues. Between the trimmed V and J ends, which lost 6 bases and 1 base, there was a span of 13 bases. Germline lookup yields CDR1 MNHNY and CDR2 SVGAGI (reference sequence). This chain's CDR3 is CASRGGQISYNEQFF. The CDR3 DNA reads as TGTGCCAGCAGGGGCGGACAAATATCCTACAATGAGCAGTTCTTC.

This clonotype was found once. The rearrangement links TRBV5-4 to TRBJ2-5; D not resolved. The germline gives CDR1 SGHNT, CDR2 YYREEE (reference sequence). The CDR3 extends over 17 amino acids. Between the trimmed V and J ends, which lost 4 bases and 2 bases, there was a span of 21 bases. The CDR3 region has the DNA TGTGCCAGCAGCGTGTTGTCTAGTCGGGCGTATCAAGAGACCCAGTACTTC. This translates into CASSVLSSRAYQETQYF.

The chain is built from TRBV28 and TRBJ2-7; the D is unclear. V lost 6 bases and J 0 bases, leaving 15 bases between the germline ends. CDR3 size: 15 residues. The germline gives CDR1 MDHEN, CDR2 SYDVKM. The CDR3 spells CASRLNRIPSYEQYF. The CDR3 region has the DNA TGTGCCAGCAGATTGAACAGAATTCCCTCCTACGAGCAGTACTTC.

The table lists this clonotype with a count of one. An end of the junction does not agree with germline; a read error may underlie this. CDR3 in DNA: TGTGCCAGCAGTTATGCAGATAGGCAGTATTTT. This sequence encodes CASSYADRQYF. The chain combines TRBV6-5 with TRBJ2-3; D call uncertain. The germline CDR1 and CDR2 sequences are MNHEY and SVGAGI. CDR3 length equals 11 residues.

A few counts support this clonotype. The rearrangement uses TRBV6-2 or TRBV6-3 and TRBJ1-1; 8 bases line up with TRBD1. This CDR3 is 13 amino acids long. Germline V gene data show CDR1 as MNHEY and CDR2 as SVGEGT. V lost 4 bases to trimming and J lost 9 bases; unmatched junction nucleotides: 7. The chain's CDR3 is CASSLVGTGKAFF. The DNA for the CDR3 is TGTGCCAGCAGTTTGGTGGGGACAGGAAAAGCTTTCTTT.

This clonotype has a handful of counts. The chain has TRBV4-3 and TRBJ2-7; possibly TRBD1 for D (5 bases). The CDR3 runs 15 residues. From germline, CDR1 is LGHNA and CDR2 YSLEER. The V end was cut by 0 bases, the J end by 2 bases, with 11 bases between. The CDR3, as DNA: TGCGCCAGCAGCCAAGATCCCATGGGGCCCTACGAGCAGTACTTC. Protein product: CASSQDPMGPYEQYF.

CDR3 sequence: CASSVGRGPTGELFF. Here the CDR3 DNA reads TGTGCCAGCAGTGTGGGCAGGGGGCCCACCGGGGAGCTGTTTTTT. The chain couples TRBV12-3 or TRBV12-4 to TRBJ2-2, with 8 bases fitting TRBD1. The CDR3 has 15 residues. J was trimmed by 4 bases and V by 5 bases; bases with no gene match: 6.

V usage is TRBV7-2 and J usage is TRBJ2-7, with 8 bases lining up with TRBD1. V lost 4 bases to trimming and J lost 3 bases; unmatched junction nucleotides: 8. There are 15 residues in the CDR3. Germline V CDR1 and CDR2: SGHTA, FQGNSA. The CDR3 spells CASSWKGQANYEQYF. The CDR3 DNA is TGTGCCAGCAGCTGGAAGGGACAGGCCAACTACGAGCAGTACTTC.

There are a few counts of this clonotype. J is TRBJ2-1 and V is TRBV7-2, with D possibly being TRBD2 (5 bases). From germline, CDR1 is SGHTA and CDR2 FQGNSA. Trimming stripped 2 bases from V and 4 bases from J, with 12 bases between. The CDR3 has 15 residues. In nucleotides, the CDR3 is TGTGCCAGCAGCTTAAAAATCCAGCGGTACAATGAGCAGTTCTTC. Its protein is CASSLKIQRYNEQFF.

The CDR3 is CASSQGVSGGDEQFF. The CDR3 nucleotides read TGCGCCAGCAGCCAAGGGGTTAGCGGGGGGGATGAGCAGTTCTTC. The chain couples TRBV4-1 to TRBJ2-1, with TRBD2 matching 11 bases. After removal of 1 base from V and 8 bases from J, the junction contained 4 bases not matched to a gene. The CDR3 extends over 15 amino acids. CDR1 is MGHRA and CDR2 is YSYEKL in the germline V gene.

The chain combines TRBV20-1 with TRBJ1-1; 7 bases map to TRBD1. The V and J ends lost 5 bases and 7 bases, in that order; junction bases with no gene match: 10. CDR1 and CDR2 (germline): DFQATT, SNEGSKA (reference sequence). The CDR3 has 13 residues. The CDR3 spells CSAEIRQGDEAFF. In DNA, the CDR3 is TGCAGTGCTGAAATTCGACAGGGCGATGAAGCTTTCTTT.